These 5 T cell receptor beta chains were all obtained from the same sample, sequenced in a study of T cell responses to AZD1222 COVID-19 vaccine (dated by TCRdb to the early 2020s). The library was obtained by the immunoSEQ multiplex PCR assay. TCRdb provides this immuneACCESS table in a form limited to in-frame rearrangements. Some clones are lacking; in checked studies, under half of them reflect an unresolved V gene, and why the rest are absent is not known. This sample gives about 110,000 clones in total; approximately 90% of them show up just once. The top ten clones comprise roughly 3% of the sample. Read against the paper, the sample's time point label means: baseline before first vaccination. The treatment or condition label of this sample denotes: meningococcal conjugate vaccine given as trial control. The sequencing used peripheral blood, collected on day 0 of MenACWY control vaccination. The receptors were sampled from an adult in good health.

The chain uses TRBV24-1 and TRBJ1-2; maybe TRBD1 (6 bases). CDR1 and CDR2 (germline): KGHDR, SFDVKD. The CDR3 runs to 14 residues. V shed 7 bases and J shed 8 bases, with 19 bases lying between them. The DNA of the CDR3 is TGTGCCACCAGCGGGGGGGACATCATGCGGGGCTACACCTTC. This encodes CATSGGDIMRGYTF.

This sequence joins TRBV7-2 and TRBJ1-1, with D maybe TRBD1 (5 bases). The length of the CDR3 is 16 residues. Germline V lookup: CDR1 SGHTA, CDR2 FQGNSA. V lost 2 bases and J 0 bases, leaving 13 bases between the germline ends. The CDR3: CASSLKQVPMNTEAFF. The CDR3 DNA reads TGTGCCAGCAGCTTAAAACAGGTGCCGATGAACACTGAAGCTTTCTTT.

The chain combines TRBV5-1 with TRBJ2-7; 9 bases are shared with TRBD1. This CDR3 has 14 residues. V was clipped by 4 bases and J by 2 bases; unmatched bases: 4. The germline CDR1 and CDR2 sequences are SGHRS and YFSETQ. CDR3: CASSGDRVPYEQYF. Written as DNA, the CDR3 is TGCGCCAGCAGCGGGGACAGGGTGCCCTACGAGCAGTACTTC.

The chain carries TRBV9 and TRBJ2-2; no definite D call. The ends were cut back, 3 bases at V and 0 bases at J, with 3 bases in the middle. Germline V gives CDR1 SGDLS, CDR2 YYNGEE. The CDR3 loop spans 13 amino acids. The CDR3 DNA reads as TGTGCCAGCAGCGGAACGAACACCGGGGAGCTGTTTTTT. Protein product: CASSGTNTGELFF.

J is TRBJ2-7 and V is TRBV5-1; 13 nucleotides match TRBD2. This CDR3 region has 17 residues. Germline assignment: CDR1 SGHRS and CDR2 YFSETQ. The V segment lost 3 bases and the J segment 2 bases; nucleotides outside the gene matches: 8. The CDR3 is CASSSRTSGGSTYEQYF. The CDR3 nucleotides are TGCGCCAGCAGCTCCCGGACTAGCGGGGGCTCAACCTACGAGCAGTACTTC.